This TCR beta chain was profiled in a study of blood T cell repertoires in COVID-19. Assay used: immunoSEQ multiplex PCR; TCRdb lists only in-frame clones, some missing. The sample lists about 320,000 clones, 85% occurring once. The CDR3 is 15 residues long. Germline V gene sequence: CDR1 MNHEY, CDR2 SVGAGI. Trimming left V 2 bases short and J 6 bases short, with 14 bases between. Sequenced input: PBMCs or T cells enriched from blood (not recorded which). V is TRBV6-5 and J is TRBJ1-5, with unresolved D. The TCR was taken from a woman in her twenties or thirties who had been exposed to COVID-19. For the CDR3, the DNA is TGTGCCAGCAGTTACCGATCCACCACTGGTCAGCCCCAGCATTTT. Translation: CASSYRSTTGQPQHF.